This TCR beta chain appears in the sequencing data of a study of neurological immune-mediated disorders. This clonotype was picked up many times. From the 5' RACE reads, TCRdb called clonotypes with MiXCR, one entry per CDR3 protein. This table has 59,000 or so distinct CDR3 sequences, roughly 13% appearing once. V was trimmed by 4 bases and J by 10 bases, leaving 16 bases between them. The CDR3 has 14 residues. In germline, CDR1 is KGHDR, CDR2 SFDVKD. Sample: PBMCs. The source is a woman aged 60-75 years with HTLV-1-associated myelopathy (HAM/TSP). The V gene is TRBV24-1, the J gene TRBJ2-1; D possibly corresponds to TRBD2 (6 bases). In DNA, the CDR3 is TGTGCCACCAGTGACAACGGGACTCCTCTCGAGCAGTTCTTC. This gives the protein CATSDNGTPLEQFF.